This T cell receptor beta chain was recorded in a study of blood T cell repertoires in COVID-19. On the study more broadly: Samples representing acute and convalescent COVID-19 were sourced from the United States, Italy and Spain. Sources were T cells, B-cell-depleted T cells, or PBMCs; the material itself was cDNA or gDNA.

CDR3 length equals 14 residues. The V segment lost 0 bases and the J segment 6 bases; nucleotides outside the gene matches: 3. Germline V gene lookup returns CDR1 SGHRS and CDR2 YFSETQ. Original processing methods: Amplification from reference gene primers served as the basis for estimated nucleated cell counts. Assay used: immunoSEQ multiplex PCR; TCRdb lists only in-frame clones, some missing. V, J and clone size are those of that table, while D and trimming were read from the DNA. The sample contains 130,000 or so clones, around 81% of which appear only once. The receptor's source is a human donor in a cohort sampled during active COVID-19. The gene calls are TRBV5-1 and TRBJ2-1, with 7 positions matching TRBD2. The sample taken for sequencing was peripheral blood. CDR3 region: CASSLGDYPNEQFF. The CDR3 nucleotides are TGCGCCAGCAGCTTGGGGGACTACCCCAATGAGCAGTTCTTC.